The entry below describes one T cell receptor (beta chain). The target antigen is unknown. The data belong to a study of post-analysis software for immune sequencing data. Across the study: Courses of disease covered relapsing-remitting, secondary progressive and progressive-relapsing multiple sclerosis.

Carried by the TCR beta cDNA libraries were unique molecular identifiers. TCRdb reanalysed the PCR reads using MiXCR and keeps one entry per CDR3 protein. The repertoire holds 800,000 to 950,000 distinct CDR3 sequences, with roughly half as singletons. Study conclusions and caveats: Controls' normalized Chao1 diversity significantly exceeded that of multiple sclerosis patients.

The receptor was isolated from a girl aged 10-17 years with multiple sclerosis. The sequenced material came from blood.

The CDR3: CASSSRDRSGNTEAFF. CDR3 nucleotide sequence: TGTGCCAGCAGTTCTCGTGACAGAAGTGGGAACACTGAAGCTTTCTTT. This rearrangement joins TRBV27 to TRBJ1-1, with D possibly TRBD1 on 5 matching bases. Germline V gene data show CDR1 as MNHEY and CDR2 as SMNVEV (reference sequence). Trimming left V 4 bases short and J 1 base short, with 16 bases between. There are 16 residues in the CDR3.